This is a list of T cell receptor beta chains from one sample in a study of T-cell reconstitution after alpha-beta-depleted transplantation in children. MiXCR, run by TCRdb on the PCR reads, gives a single entry per CDR3 protein. The sample records about 290,000 distinct CDR3 sequences, roughly 9.1% being singletons. Sample: PBMCs, taken before TCRalphabeta/CD19-depleted stem cell transplant. These receptors were taken from a boy younger than two with acute myeloid leukemia, due to receive a stem cell transplant. Both conserved end residues are part of each CDR3. The D gene is left open where the match is weak. Clone size is stated in some rows and not others, as once, few, many or a class when expanded.

v_call: TRBV27
j_call: TRBJ2-1
clone_size: many
d_call: .
cdr3_nt: TGTGCCAGCAGTTTATCGAGGGGGGGAAGCTCCTACAATGAGCAGTTCTTC
cdr3_aa: CASSLSRGGSSYNEQFF

v_call: TRBV7-6
j_call: TRBJ1-4
clone_size: few
d_call: .
cdr3_nt: TGTGCCAGCAGCCGTCCAGGGGAAAAACTGTTTTTT
cdr3_aa: CASSRPGEKLFF

v_call: TRBV7-2
j_call: TRBJ1-5
clone_size: many
d_call: .
cdr3_nt: TGTGCCAGCAGCTTGACCTCAAACGGGCCCCAGCATTTT
cdr3_aa: CASSLTSNGPQHF

v_call: TRBV4-3
j_call: TRBJ2-1
clone_size: many
d_call: .
cdr3_nt: TGCGCCAGCAGCCAAGGACGGGGTCCCAATGAGCAGTTCTTC
cdr3_aa: CASSQGRGPNEQFF

v_call: TRBV27
j_call: TRBJ2-3
clone_size: .
d_call: .
cdr3_nt: TGTGCCAGCAGCCACAGAAGGGAGGGCACAGATACGCAGTATTTT
cdr3_aa: CASSHRREGTDTQYF

v_call: TRBV5-1
j_call: TRBJ2-6
clone_size: many
d_call: .
cdr3_nt: TGCGCCAGCAGCCACAGGGCGCAACCCTCTGGGGCCAACGTCCTGACTTTC
cdr3_aa: CASSHRAQPSGANVLTF

v_call: TRBV7-2
j_call: TRBJ2-7
clone_size: many
d_call: TRBD2
cdr3_nt: TGTGCCAGCAGCCGCACACTAGCGGGATTGGGCTACGAGCAGTACTTC
cdr3_aa: CASSRTLAGLGYEQYF

v_call: TRBV9
j_call: TRBJ2-1
clone_size: many
d_call: .
cdr3_nt: TGTGCCAGCAGCCCCTCCTCCTCGGATGAGCAGTTCTTC
cdr3_aa: CASSPSSSDEQFF

v_call: TRBV5-1
j_call: TRBJ2-2
clone_size: many
d_call: TRBD1
cdr3_nt: TGCGCCAGCAGCTTGGCGGACAGGGTCGCCGGGGAGCTGTTTTTT
cdr3_aa: CASSLADRVAGELFF

v_call: TRBV7-7
j_call: TRBJ1-2
clone_size: many
d_call: .
cdr3_nt: TGTGCCAGCAGCTTCGCGGGGGCGGGGAACTATGGCTACACCTTC
cdr3_aa: CASSFAGAGNYGYTF